The 20 T cell receptor beta chains listed next were all sequenced from one sample in a study of blood T cell repertoires in COVID-19. Assay used: immunoSEQ multiplex PCR; TCRdb lists only in-frame clones, some missing. The sample has 390,000 or so clones, more than 80% seen once; the top ten hold around 1%. Sequenced material: PBMCs or T cells enriched from blood (not recorded which). Every receptor here comes from a man in his late teens or twenties who had recovered from COVID-19.

This clone has just one count. V gene TRBV5-1 combines with J gene TRBJ1-2; 7 bases fit TRBD1. Per the germline V gene, CDR1 is SGHRS and CDR2 is YFSETQ. This CDR3 region has 13 residues. V shed 4 bases and J 6 bases; nucleotides not matched to a gene: 6. CDR3 bases: TGCGCCAGCAGCCCCGACAGGGTCGATGGCTACACCTTC. Residues: CASSPDRVDGYTF. The variable domain in full, with the rest retrieved from reference TRBV5-1 and TRBJ1-2, is KAGVTQTPRYLIKTRGQQVTLSCSPISGHRSVSWYQQTPGQGLQFLFEYFSETQRNKGNFPGRFSGRQFSNSRSEMNVSTLELGDSALYLCASSPDRVDGYTFGSGTRLTVV.

The chain is built from TRBV19 and TRBJ1-5; D gene unclear. Germline V gene sequence: CDR1 LNHDA, CDR2 SQIVND (reference sequence). CDR3 length: 16 residues. V was trimmed by 5 bases and J by 5 bases, leaving 19 bases between them. The CDR3 protein is CASSPSWQVPYQPQHF. CDR3 DNA sequence: TGTGCCAGTAGTCCCTCTTGGCAGGTACCCTATCAGCCCCAGCATTTT.

The chain joins TRBV6-5 to TRBJ2-7; possible D gene TRBD2, 6 bases. The CDR3 runs to 14 residues. Germline-derived CDR1 and CDR2 are MNHEY and SVGAGI. V shed 2 bases and J shed 5 bases, with 13 bases lying between them. The CDR3 protein is CASSYPSGVNEQYF. In nucleotides, the CDR3 is TGTGCCAGCAGTTACCCGTCGGGAGTCAACGAGCAGTACTTC.

Only one count was recorded for this clone. The J gene is TRBJ2-5, the V gene TRBV6-5; D perhaps matches TRBD2 (6 bases). The CDR3 is 12 residues long. V was shortened by 6 bases and J by 5 bases, with 10 bases between the two germline ends. Per the germline V gene, CDR1 is MNHEY and CDR2 is SVGAGI. The CDR3 reads CASSRDFETQYF. The CDR3 bases are TGTGCCAGCAGCCGGGACTTTGAGACCCAGTACTTC.

The V call is TRBV28, the J call TRBJ2-7; 7 nucleotides agree with TRBD2. V shed 6 bases and J 4 bases; nucleotides not matched to a gene: 12. Germline values: CDR1 MDHEN, CDR2 SYDVKM. CDR3 size: 15 residues. The CDR3: CASRPGRGLYYEQYF. The CDR3 DNA is TGTGCCAGCAGACCAGGGAGGGGATTATATTACGAGCAGTACTTC.

This chain joins TRBV7-8 and TRBJ2-1; possible D gene TRBD2, 5 bases. The CDR3 extends over 14 amino acids. Trimming cost V 6 bases and J 0 bases, with 9 bases left between them. Germline V gene data show CDR1 as SGHVS and CDR2 as FQNEAQ. The CDR3 reads CASRRADSYNEQFF. The CDR3 region has the DNA TGTGCCAGCAGGAGAGCGGACTCCTACAATGAGCAGTTCTTC. The full variable domain, in which reference TRBV7-8 and TRBJ2-1 provide the parts outside the CDR3, is GAGVSQSPRYKVAKRGQDVALRCDPISGHVSLFWYQQALGQGPEFLTYFQNEAQLDKSGLPSDRFFAERPEGSVSTLKIQRTQQEDSAVYLCASRRADSYNEQFFGPGTRLTVL.

The V call is TRBV6-2 or TRBV6-3, the J call TRBJ1-4; 7 bases fit TRBD1. The CDR3 contains 14 residues. V lost 2 bases to trimming and J lost 8 bases; unmatched junction nucleotides: 5. The germline gives CDR1 MNHEY, CDR2 SVGEGT. CDR3: CASSYRGLGEKLFF. The CDR3 DNA reads as TGTGCCAGCAGTTACAGGGGGCTGGGGGAAAAACTGTTTTTT.

This clone was counted only a few times. This chain connects TRBV10-2 to TRBJ1-2, with 8 nucleotides matching TRBD1. Germline CDR1 is WSHSY and CDR2 is SAAADI. The V gene end was trimmed by 4 bases and the J gene end by 7 bases; junction bases not matched to a gene: 5. The CDR3 consists of 13 residues. The CDR3 nucleotides read TGCGCCAGCAGTGCGTTTACAGGGGGTGGCTACACCTTC. It is translated as CASSAFTGGGYTF.

The chain links TRBV28 to TRBJ1-5; 7 bases are shared with TRBD1. Germline V CDR1 and CDR2: MDHEN, SYDVKM. The CDR3 spans 14 residues. V dropped 5 bases and J dropped 8; count of bases not matched to a gene: 9. The CDR3 DNA reads TGTGCCAGCAGTCCCCGACAGGGAAGGGAGCCCCAGCATTTT. It encodes CASSPRQGREPQHF.

The table lists this clone with a count of one. The chain uses TRBV9 and TRBJ1-1; D is uncertain. CDR3 length: 13 residues. The germline gives CDR1 SGDLS, CDR2 YYNGEE. Trimming shortened V by 1 base and J by 5 bases, and 9 bases separated the two germline ends. The CDR3 DNA follows: TGTGCCAGCAGCGTACGGGGTGAAACTGAAGCTTTCTTT. This gives the protein CASSVRGETEAFF.

The CDR3 protein is CASSPEGAGKNTEAFF. Here the CDR3 DNA reads TGTGCCAGCAGCCCCGAAGGGGCAGGGAAGAACACTGAAGCTTTCTTT. The chain combines TRBV3-1 (or the pseudogene TRBV3-2) with TRBJ1-1, with a possible D match to TRBD1 (5 bases). Between the trimmed V and J ends, which lost 4 bases and 1 base, there was a span of 16 bases. The CDR3 length is 16 residues. Germline CDR1 and CDR2: LGHDT and YNNKEL (reference sequence).

The chain has TRBV3-1 (or the pseudogene TRBV3-2) and TRBJ1-6; 9 nucleotides agree with TRBD1. The CDR3 extends over 16 amino acids. Germline assignment: CDR1 LGHDT and CDR2 YNNKEL (reference sequence). Losses at the gene ends were 1 base for V and 6 bases for J; bases not matched to a gene: 4. The CDR3 region is CASSQGTGGVNSPLHF. CDR3 nucleotide sequence: TGTGCCAGCAGCCAAGGTACAGGGGGCGTTAATTCACCCCTCCACTTT.

This chain links TRBV27 with TRBJ2-7, with a weak D call TRBD2 (7 bases). The CDR3 has 15 amino acids. Trimming pared 6 bases from V and 10 bases from J, leaving 25 bases between. The germline V gene has CDR1 MNHEY and CDR2 SMNVEV (reference sequence). CDR3 nucleotides: TGTGCCAGCAGCCCCCCACCCTGGGAGGGGGTGGGACAGTACTTC. Its translation is CASSPPPWEGVGQYF.

This clone was counted once. The V gene is TRBV10-2, the J gene TRBJ1-1, with D possibly being TRBD1 (5 bases). With 4 bases removed from V and 0 bases from J, the gap between germline ends came to 12 bases. The CDR3 consists of 15 residues. The germline V gene encodes CDR1 WSHSY and CDR2 SAAADI. CDR3 coding DNA: TGCGCCAGCAGTGTTTACAGGACAATGAACACTGAAGCTTTCTTT. Protein product: CASSVYRTMNTEAFF.

The rearrangement joins TRBV2 to TRBJ1-2; D is possibly TRBD1 (5 bases). The germline V and J ends were trimmed by 1 base and 5 bases, with 8 bases remaining between them. Germline V gene sequence: CDR1 SNHLY, CDR2 FYNNEI. This CDR3 comprises 13 residues. The CDR3 DNA is TGTGCCAGCAGTGAAGGGAAGGGGTATGGCTACACCTTC. Translating it yields CASSEGKGYGYTF.

The V and J genes are TRBV19 and TRBJ1-1, with TRBD1 identical over 10 bases. The CDR3 runs to 14 residues. The V gene's germline CDR1 is LNHDA and CDR2 SQIVND (reference sequence). Trimming at V came to 3 bases and at J to 11 bases, leaving 9 bases not matched to a gene. CDR3 DNA sequence: TGTGCCAGTAGTATCGGGACAGGGGCCGACCCCGCTTTCTTT. The encoded protein is CASSIGTGADPAFF.

This sequence joins TRBV5-8 and TRBJ1-1, with TRBD1 matching 9 bases. This CDR3 has 13 amino acids. The junction had 6 bases not matched to a gene; V was cut back by 4 bases and J by 8 bases. The germline V gene has CDR1 SGHTS and CDR2 YDEGEE. The DNA for the CDR3 is TGTGCCAGCAGCGGTACCGGGACAGGGGAAGCTTTCTTT. Amino acids: CASSGTGTGEAFF.

This clone was detected only a few times. The genes are TRBV18 and TRBJ1-1; D gene uncertain. Trimming left V 8 bases short and J 1 base short, with 11 bases between. CDR1 is KGHSH and CDR2 is LQKENI in the germline V gene. The CDR3 runs 13 residues. The chain's CDR3 is CASRPRANTEAFF. The CDR3 DNA reads TGTGCCAGCCGACCGCGGGCGAACACTGAAGCTTTCTTT. Supplemented by reference TRBV18 and TRBJ1-1, the full variable domain reads NAGVMQNPRHLVRRRGQEARLRCSPMKGHSHVYWYRQLPEEGLKFMVYLQKENIIDESGMPKERFSAEFPKEGPSILRIQQVVRGDSAAYFCASRPRANTEAFFGQGTRLTVV.

This clone was seen just once. The rearrangement uses TRBV11-2 and TRBJ1-2; no clear D gene. Germline CDR1 reads SGHAT; CDR2 reads FQNNGV. V lost 5 bases to trimming and J lost 2 bases, with 3 bases between them. The CDR3 covers 11 residues. CDR3 in amino acids: CASSLNYGYTF. Here the CDR3 DNA reads TGTGCCAGCAGCCTGAACTATGGCTACACCTTC. Full variable domain (outside the CDR3, taken from reference TRBV11-2 and TRBJ1-2): EAGVAQSPRYKIIEKRQSVAFWCNPISGHATLYWYQQILGQGPKLLIQFQNNGVVDDSQLPKDRFSAERLKGVDSTLKIQPAKLEDSAVYLCASSLNYGYTFGSGTRLTVV.

The rearrangement joins TRBV3-1 (or the pseudogene TRBV3-2) to TRBJ2-2; D is ambiguous. Trimming took 0 bases from V and 6 from J, leaving 8 bases between them. This CDR3 region has 14 residues. CDR1 and CDR2 (germline): LGHDT, YNNKEL (reference sequence). In DNA, the CDR3 is TGTGCCAGCAGCCAAGAGGAGTCCGCCGGGGAGCTGTTTTTT. Amino acid sequence: CASSQEESAGELFF.